The rows below give T cell receptor beta chains drawn from one sample of a study of cytomegalovirus exposure and HLA in healthy donors. TCRdb keeps only in-frame clones here, not all; method: immunoSEQ multiplex PCR. The sample gives under 300,000 clones, around 81% of which show up once; less than 9% is in the top ten. Sequenced input: PBMCs. The receptors stem from a woman in her fifties or sixties in good health and CMV-seropositive. Both conserved end residues are part of each CDR3. D genes are given only for firm matches. Clone sizes are given selectively: once, few, many, or a class where the clone is expanded.

j_call	v_call	d_call	clone_size	cdr3_nt	cdr3_aa
TRBJ1-6	TRBV4-1	.	.	TGCGCTAGCAGCCACACGGGTTGGCTCCCCCTCCACTTT	CASSHTGWLPLHF
TRBJ2-1	TRBV7-2	TRBD2	.	TGTGCCAGCAGCTTAGACGATCTAGCGGTAACCTACAATGAGCAGTTCTTC	CASSLDDLAVTYNEQFF
TRBJ2-7	TRBV27	TRBD1	.	TGTGCCAGCAGGGGACAGTACGAGCAGTACTTC	CASRGQYEQYF
TRBJ2-7	TRBV7-9	.	.	TGTGCCAGCAGCCCAGGTCGGGGAGTAAGGACGTACGAGCAGTACTTC	CASSPGRGVRTYEQYF
TRBJ1-3	TRBV9	.	.	TGTGCCAGCAGCGTAGGGGGCTTAACTGGAAACACCATATATTTT	CASSVGGLTGNTIYF
TRBJ1-1	TRBV9	.	few	TGTGCCAGCAGCGTCGGTATTGACACTGAAGCTTTCTTT	CASSVGIDTEAFF
TRBJ1-2	TRBV28	.	.	TGTGCCAGCAGTCTCACAGATCCTAACTATGGCTACACCTTC	CASSLTDPNYGYTF
TRBJ2-2	TRBV15	.	.	TGTGCCACCAGCAGAGAAGAGGGATGGTACACCGGGGAGCTGTTTTTT	CATSREEGWYTGELFF
TRBJ1-4	TRBV2	TRBD1	once	TGTGCCAGCAGTGTTCAGGGGGTTAATGAAAAACTGTTTTTT	CASSVQGVNEKLFF
TRBJ1-1	TRBV19	.	.	TGTGCCTGTTCTCTCGGAGGCTCTGCAGAAGCTTTCTTT	CACSLGGSAEAFF
TRBJ1-6	TRBV6-6	.	.	TGTGCCAGCAGTTACCCTAGGGGGGGTTCACCCCTCCACTTT	CASSYPRGGSPLHF
TRBJ2-7	TRBV30	TRBD2	.	TGTGCCTGGAGTAAGGGGACTAGCGGGAGTTACGAGCAGTACTTC	CAWSKGTSGSYEQYF
TRBJ2-2	TRBV12-5	TRBD2	.	TGTGCTAGTGTTTCCTATTTGGCGGGAGGGACGAACACCGGGGAGCTGTTTTTT	CASVSYLAGGTNTGELFF
TRBJ2-1	TRBV11-2	.	once	TGTGCCAGCAGCTTAGCGCGACACGACAATGAGCAGTTCTTC	CASSLARHDNEQFF
TRBJ1-2	TRBV10-3	TRBD1	.	TGTGCCATCAGTGTAAGGACAGGGGGCAATGGCTACACCTTC	CAISVRTGGNGYTF
TRBJ1-2	TRBV5-1	TRBD1	once	TGCGCCAGCAGCTTGGCCACAGGGGACTATGGCTACACCTTC	CASSLATGDYGYTF
TRBJ1-4	TRBV28	.	.	TGTGCCAGCAGTTTTGATACCACAGGGACAATGGACAATGAAAAACTGTTTTTT	CASSFDTTGTMDNEKLFF
TRBJ2-1	TRBV10-3	TRBD2	.	TGTGCCATCAGTGAGCATATTAGCGGGAGCTCCTACAATGAGCAGTTCTTC	CAISEHISGSSYNEQFF
TRBJ2-2	TRBV7-9	.	.	TGTGCCAGCAGTCTTACAGGCAGATCCACCGGGGAGCTGTTTTTT	CASSLTGRSTGELFF
TRBJ2-7	TRBV5-1	.	.	TGCGCCAGCAGCGGGCGGACTTACTCCTACGAGCAGTACTTC	CASSGRTYSYEQYF
TRBJ1-1	TRBV7-9	.	.	TGTGCCAGCAGCTTACGCAGCACTGAAGCTTTCTTT	CASSLRSTEAFF
TRBJ1-1	TRBV19	.	.	TGTGCCAGTAGTACAGCCCAGGGTTCTGAAGCTTTCTTT	CASSTAQGSEAFF
TRBJ2-2	TRBV5-4	TRBD1	few	TGTGCCAGCAGCCCAGGGGGCGCTAACACCGGGGAGCTGTTTTTT	CASSPGGANTGELFF
TRBJ1-6	TRBV9	TRBD1	.	TGTGCCAGCAGCGTGGGACCGGGACAGGCCAATTCACCCCTCCACTTT	CASSVGPGQANSPLHF
TRBJ2-7	TRBV13	TRBD1	.	TGTGCCAGCAGCAAACCGGGACAGTCTTACGAGCAGTACTTC	CASSKPGQSYEQYF
TRBJ2-2	TRBV11-3	.	.	TGTGCCAGCAGCTTCGGCAGGGGCGCCGGGGAGCTGTTTTTT	CASSFGRGAGELFF
TRBJ2-3	TRBV5-1	.	.	TGCGCCAGCAGCCTAAGGAGGTGGGGAGATACGCAGTATTTT	CASSLRRWGDTQYF
TRBJ1-5	TRBV10-3	.	.	TGTGCCATCAGGCCGGGTATCGATCAGCCCCAGCATTTT	CAIRPGIDQPQHF
TRBJ2-7	TRBV29-1	.	.	TGCAGCGTTTTCGTCGACGAGCAGTACTTC	CSVFVDEQYF
TRBJ2-1	TRBV2	TRBD2	.	TGTGCCAGCAGTGAGGGTTCCCGACTCCGTAGTAGCGGGAGGGGCTCCTACAATGAGCAGTTCTTC	CASSEGSRLRSSGRGSYNEQFF
TRBJ2-7	TRBV5-4	TRBD2	.	TGTGCCAGCAGCTTCGGGACTAGCGGGACTTACGAGCAGTACTTC	CASSFGTSGTYEQYF
TRBJ2-7	TRBV7-3	.	once	TGTGCCAGCAGCTTTATCCACGCGGGACAGCCCTACGAGCAGTACTTC	CASSFIHAGQPYEQYF
TRBJ2-3	TRBV10-1	.	.	TGCGCCAGCAGCGTGTCGAGAGATACGCAGTATTTT	CASSVSRDTQYF
TRBJ2-1	TRBV9	TRBD2	.	TGTGCCAGCAGCGTTTCCTCGGGACTAGCCTACAATGAGCAGTTCTTC	CASSVSSGLAYNEQFF
TRBJ1-4	TRBV9	.	.	TGTGCCAGCAGCGTAGGCCCCAGGGTTGAAAAACTGTTTTTT	CASSVGPRVEKLFF
TRBJ2-3	TRBV5-8	TRBD1	.	TGTGCCAGCAGCTCACACCGGACAGGGCGCACAGATACGCAGTATTTT	CASSSHRTGRTDTQYF
TRBJ2-3	TRBV4-1	TRBD1	.	TGCGCCAGCAGCCCACAGGGGCGGTCAGATACGCAGTATTTT	CASSPQGRSDTQYF
TRBJ1-2	TRBV7-2	TRBD1	.	TGTGCCAGCAGCGCAGACAGGGGGCGCTTAGGATATGGCTACACCTTC	CASSADRGRLGYGYTF
TRBJ2-5	TRBV6-5	TRBD2	once	TGTGCCAGCAGCACTGGGGGGGGGACCCAGTACTTC	CASSTGGGTQYF
TRBJ2-7	TRBV18	.	.	TGTGCCAGCTCACCCCAACTAGTCACCTACGAGCAGTACTTC	CASSPQLVTYEQYF
TRBJ1-2	TRBV7-2	.	.	TGTGCCAGCAGCTTAGGCGGAGCTGTGAATTATGGCTACACCTTC	CASSLGGAVNYGYTF
TRBJ1-2	TRBV2	.	once	TGTGCCAGCAGGGCAGGGGTTGGAAACTATGGCTACACCTTC	CASRAGVGNYGYTF
TRBJ1-5	TRBV5-1	.	.	TGCGCCAGCAGCTATGGGGAGGGGGGCGGCAATCAGCCCCAGCATTTT	CASSYGEGGGNQPQHF
TRBJ1-2	TRBV30	.	.	TGTGCCTGGAGTGGGGCCCCGGGATCGGGCTATGGCTACACCTTC	CAWSGAPGSGYGYTF
TRBJ1-4	TRBV12-5	TRBD1	.	TGTGCTAGTGGTTTGGTACTTGGGACAGGGTGGACTAATGAAAAACTGTTTTTT	CASGLVLGTGWTNEKLFF
TRBJ1-1	TRBV18	TRBD1	.	TGTGCCAGCTCACCAAGATTGACAGGGAGCACTGAAGCTTTCTTT	CASSPRLTGSTEAFF
TRBJ1-5	TRBV5-6	.	once	TGTGCCAGCAGCGCGGGTCCCCAAATCCACCTGCATTTT	CASSAGPQIHLHF
TRBJ2-3	TRBV10-3	TRBD1	.	TGTGCCATCAGCCGGGACAGGGACGCAGATACGCAGTATTTT	CAISRDRDADTQYF
TRBJ2-7	TRBV20-1	.	.	TGCAGTGCTAGTACCAGCTACGAGCAGTACTTC	CSASTSYEQYF
TRBJ1-1	TRBV19	TRBD1	few	TGTGCCAGTAGCTCAGGGGGCACTGAAGCTTTCTTT	CASSSGGTEAFF
TRBJ1-2	TRBV7-2	.	.	TGTGCCAGCAGCTTGCAAAACAGGGGCTACACCTTC	CASSLQNRGYTF
TRBJ1-5	TRBV10-3	.	few	TGTGCCATCAGTGCAGGGGTCGAACAGCCCCAGCATTTT	CAISAGVEQPQHF
TRBJ2-7	TRBV6-5	.	.	TGTGCCACCTGTCCGGGGGACTTGGCCTACGAGCAGTACTTC	CATCPGDLAYEQYF
TRBJ1-2	TRBV18	.	.	TGTGCCAGCTCACCTAACGCGGCCTCGGTGGACTATGGCTACACCTTC	CASSPNAASVDYGYTF
TRBJ2-7	TRBV9	TRBD2	.	TGTGCCAGCAGCGTAGTGTCTAGCGGGAGGGCCGAGCAGTACTTC	CASSVVSSGRAEQYF
TRBJ1-3	TRBV5-1	.	few	TGCGCCAGCGGGCCCGGCTCTGGAAACACCATATATTTT	CASGPGSGNTIYF
TRBJ2-7	TRBV7-9	.	.	TGTTCCAGCAGCCTATCCCAGGGCCAAAGCTCCTACGAGCAGTACTTC	CSSSLSQGQSSYEQYF
TRBJ2-3	TRBV10-2	TRBD2	.	TGCGCCAGCAGTCAGCTTTCTAGCGGAAACACAGATACGCAGTATTTT	CASSQLSSGNTDTQYF
TRBJ2-1	TRBV12-5	.	.	TGTGCTAGTGGTCTGGCCGGTAGCTCCTACAATGAGCAGTTCTTC	CASGLAGSSYNEQFF
TRBJ1-2	TRBV27	TRBD1	.	TGTGCCAGCAGTTTAAGCATGGACAGGGGAGTAGGCTACACCTTC	CASSLSMDRGVGYTF